One and the same sample provided the 9 T cell receptor beta chains below, sequenced in a study of blood T cell repertoires in COVID-19. Here immunoSEQ multiplex PCR was the method, and the copy in TCRdb shows in-frame clones only, minus some. The data contain just under 350,000 clones, 88% of them singletons. Material for sequencing was peripheral blood. Receptors were obtained from an older woman with COVID-19, enrolled during active disease.

The chain combines TRBV18 with TRBJ2-6, with 8 bases lining up with TRBD1. Germline CDR1 reads KGHSH; CDR2 reads LQKENI. With V trimmed by 5 bases and J by 0 bases, 6 bases remained unmatched. The CDR3 runs to 17 residues. CDR3 loop: CASSSGQVRSGANVLTF. Here the CDR3 DNA reads TGTGCCAGCTCATCGGGACAGGTCCGCTCTGGGGCCAACGTCCTGACTTTC.

The chain employs TRBV24-1 and TRBJ2-7; a weak D match, TRBD2 (5 bases). Trimming removed 5 bases from V and 4 bases from J, with 5 bases in between. The CDR3 length is 11 residues. Germline lookup yields CDR1 KGHDR and CDR2 SFDVKD. The CDR3 DNA reads as TGTGCCACCAGTGCGGGGTACGAGCAGTACTTC. Its translation: CATSAGYEQYF.

V and J are TRBV9 and TRBJ2-1, with D tentatively TRBD1 (7 bases). Germline loops: CDR1 SGDLS, CDR2 YYNGEE. The CDR3 loop spans 17 amino acids. Trimming removed 0 bases from V and 0 bases from J, with 13 bases in between. The CDR3 nucleotides read TGTGCCAGCAGCGTAGACAGGGGACTGAGCTCCTACAATGAGCAGTTCTTC. Protein: CASSVDRGLSSYNEQFF.

This chain joins TRBV7-6 and TRBJ2-2; D uncertain. The CDR3 is made up of 17 amino acids. Per germline, CDR1 SGHVS and CDR2 FNYEAQ. V dropped 1 base and J dropped 1 base, with 13 bases sitting between them. CDR3 in DNA: TGTGCCAGCAGCTTAGAGGAGCATACCGAGAACACCGGGGAGCTGTTTTTT. Encoded protein: CASSLEEHTENTGELFF.

This clone showed up just once. The V gene is TRBV19, the J gene TRBJ1-5; 9 nucleotides agree with TRBD1. CDR3 length: 16 residues. Unmatched junction bases numbered 7, after V lost 4 bases and J lost 3 bases. Germline V gene sequence: CDR1 LNHDA, CDR2 SQIVND (reference sequence). The CDR3 nucleotides read TGTGCCAGTAGTACTAGGACAGGGGTGACCAATCAGCCCCAGCATTTT. Encoded protein: CASSTRTGVTNQPQHF.

The chain is built from TRBV7-2 and TRBJ1-4; D perhaps matches TRBD1 (5 bases). Trimming took 6 bases from V and 3 from J, leaving 17 bases between them. The CDR3 spans 16 residues. The germline V gene has CDR1 SGHTA and CDR2 FQGNSA. In DNA form, the CDR3 reads TGTGCCAGCAGTTACAGGAGTCTCCTCTCTAATGAAAAACTGTTTTTT. Translation: CASSYRSLLSNEKLFF.

Turning to this clone: Mismatch with germline at one junction end may stem from a read error. The rearrangement joins TRBV23-1 to TRBJ1-5; 11 nucleotides line up with TRBD1. TRBV23-1 is an ORF, with its function uncertain. This CDR3 contains 19 residues. CDR3 region: CATSRQDRGHVEGNQPQHF. CDR3 DNA sequence: TGCGCCACCAGTCGACAGGACAGGGGGCACGTGGAGGGCAATCAGCCCCAGCATTTT.

The chain couples TRBV3-1 (or the pseudogene TRBV3-2) to TRBJ2-7, with TRBD1 matching over 12 bases. Trimming took 6 bases from V and 7 from J; bases not matched to a gene: 7. CDR1 and CDR2 from the germline V gene are LGHDT and YNNKEL (reference sequence). The CDR3 extends over 14 amino acids. This chain's CDR3 is CASRPGTGGSEQYF. The CDR3 nucleotides read TGTGCCAGCAGACCCGGGACAGGGGGCTCAGAGCAGTACTTC.

The chain carries TRBV6-5 and TRBJ1-5; D uncertain. CDR3 length equals 13 residues. The germline V gene encodes CDR1 MNHEY and CDR2 SVGAGI. V lost 0 bases, J lost 4 bases, and 4 bases lay in between. The CDR3 DNA reads TGTGCCAGCAGTTACTCACGGAATCAGCCCCAGCATTTT. It encodes CASSYSRNQPQHF.